This T cell receptor beta chain was retrieved from a study of T cell responses to AZD1222 COVID-19 vaccine. Per germline, CDR1 LNHDA and CDR2 SQIVND (reference sequence). The CDR3 length is 14 residues. The V and J ends lost 6 bases and 4 bases, in that order; junction bases with no gene match: 3. TCRdb keeps only in-frame clones here, not all; method: immunoSEQ multiplex PCR. Among about 140,000 clones listed, over 85% were seen once. The sequence came from an adult in good health. The chain links TRBV19 to TRBJ1-2; TRBD1 matches 12 bases. Sequenced here: peripheral blood, sampled on day 0 of AZD1222 vaccination. The CDR3 bases are TGTGCCAGTAGGGGACAGGGGGCGAGCTATGGCTACACCTTC. Protein: CASRGQGASYGYTF.